The T cell receptor beta chain described here comes from a study of blood T cell repertoires in COVID-19. This CDR3 comprises 15 residues. Germline V gene data show CDR1 as SGHRS and CDR2 as YFSETQ. The V gene lost 2 bases and the J gene lost 6 bases, with 15 bases spanning the gap. In the original workflow: From reference gene primer amplification, estimates of nucleated cell counts were derived. Assay: immunoSEQ multiplex PCR; the TCRdb copy retains only in-frame clones and omits some. V, J and clone size were drawn from that table, and D and trimming were deduced from the DNA. Counted here are 150,000 to 200,000 clones, about nine tenths occurring once; the ten biggest clones make up about 3.5%.

The sequence was collected from an older man with acute or convalescent COVID-19. The V gene is TRBV5-1, the J gene TRBJ2-1; D possibly corresponds to TRBD2 (6 bases). Sequenced input: peripheral blood. CDR3 nucleotide sequence: TGCGCCAGCAGCTTTGAAGCGGGCATTGGCAATGAGCAGTTCTTC. The encoded protein is CASSFEAGIGNEQFF.